Each of the 17 T cell receptor beta chains below was sequenced from the same sample in a study of blood T cell repertoires in COVID-19. The repertoire was sequenced with immunoSEQ multiplex PCR; TCRdb's copy has only in-frame clones and lacks some. The sample yields around 130,000 clones, around four fifths seen once. Sequenced input: peripheral blood. The receptors stem from a human donor in a cohort sampled during active COVID-19.

The rearrangement uses TRBV6-1 and TRBJ1-3; the D is unclear. The ends were cut back, 1 base at V and 3 bases at J, with 7 bases in the middle. CDR3 length equals 14 residues. Germline V lookup: CDR1 MNHNS, CDR2 SASEGT. CDR3 residues: CASSEVAVGNTIYF. CDR3 DNA sequence: TGTGCCAGCAGTGAAGTGGCAGTTGGAAACACCATATATTTT.

This sequence joins TRBV12-2 and TRBJ2-7; the table's D call, TRBD2, has no DNA check behind it. TRBV12-2 counts as a pseudogene. The CDR3 consists of 17 residues. The CDR3 DNA is TGTGCAAGTCGCTTAAGTTCAGGAGGGCAGGGTTACTACGAGCAGTACTTC. Its translation is CASRLSSGGQGYYEQYF.

This clone has only one observation. DNA for the CDR3: TGTGCCAGCAGCTTAGCGAGCGGGTGGGGAACAAATGAGCAGTTCTTC. It is translated as CASSLASGWGTNEQFF. V is TRBV7-9 and J is TRBJ2-1; possibly TRBD2 for D (6 bases). The CDR3 has 16 residues. The ends were cut back, 0 bases at V and 7 bases at J, with 16 bases in the middle. Per germline, CDR1 SEHNR and CDR2 FQNEAQ (reference sequence).

There are a few counts of this clone. V is TRBV29-1 and J is TRBJ2-7, with 7 bases that match TRBD1. V shed 6 bases, J shed 5 bases, and the junction held 7 bases outside the gene matches. Germline values: CDR1 SQVTM, CDR2 ANQGSEA. The CDR3 contains 12 residues. The CDR3 spells CSVAQGDHEQYF. Written as DNA, the CDR3 is TGCAGCGTGGCCCAGGGGGACCACGAGCAGTACTTC.

The V call is TRBV4-1, the J call TRBJ1-1; D uncertain. CDR1 is MGHRA and CDR2 is YSYEKL in the germline V gene. CDR3 length: 17 amino acids. Trimming took off 0 bases at V and 0 bases at J, with 14 bases between the two ends. The CDR3 sequence is CASSQEAVGGLNTEAFF. CDR3 nucleotide sequence: TGCGCCAGCAGCCAAGAAGCGGTCGGCGGATTGAACACTGAAGCTTTCTTT.

This chain links TRBV27 with TRBJ1-5; D is unclear. This CDR3 is built from 15 residues. Trimming pared 5 bases from V and 0 bases from J, leaving 11 bases between. Germline CDR1 reads MNHEY; CDR2 reads SMNVEV (reference sequence). The CDR3 DNA is TGTGCCAGCAGTCCATACAGAGATAGCAATCAGCCCCAGCATTTT. Encoded protein: CASSPYRDSNQPQHF.

The sample holds one count of this clone. This rearrangement joins TRBV7-9 to TRBJ2-1; 12 bases align to TRBD2. V shed 8 bases and J 9 bases; nucleotides not matched to a gene: 17. Germline lookup yields CDR1 SEHNR and CDR2 FQNEAQ (reference sequence). The CDR3 has 17 residues. The CDR3 sequence is CASQRSPGLAGGGEQFF. CDR3 DNA sequence: TGTGCCAGCCAGCGATCCCCGGGCCTAGCGGGGGGGGGTGAGCAGTTCTTC.

The chain uses TRBV7-2 and TRBJ1-4; D unresolved. V was clipped by 2 bases and J by 8 bases, with 15 bases between them. The CDR3 totals 15 residues. In germline, CDR1 is SGHTA, CDR2 FQGNSA. The CDR3 bases are TGTGCCAGCAGCTTACGGGTGACTACTTACGAAAAACTGTTTTTT. It translates to CASSLRVTTYEKLFF.

The genes are TRBV5-1 and TRBJ1-2, with D tentatively TRBD1 (6 bases). The germline V gene has CDR1 SGHRS and CDR2 YFSETQ. V dropped 0 bases and J dropped 2 bases, with 11 bases sitting between them. The CDR3 length is 15 residues. Here the CDR3 DNA reads TGCGCCAGCAGCTTGGACATCCAGGGGAACTATGGCTACACCTTC. Translating it yields CASSLDIQGNYGYTF. The whole variable domain, remainder taken from reference TRBV5-1 and TRBJ1-2, is KAGVTQTPRYLIKTRGQQVTLSCSPISGHRSVSWYQQTPGQGLQFLFEYFSETQRNKGNFPGRFSGRQFSNSRSEMNVSTLELGDSALYLCASSLDIQGNYGYTFGSGTRLTVV.

The V gene is TRBV4-2, the J gene TRBJ2-2; 7 bases are a match to TRBD2. The germline gives CDR1 LGHNA, CDR2 YNFKEQ. Unmatched junction bases numbered 3, after V lost 1 base and J lost 4 bases. This CDR3 is built from 15 residues. CDR3: CASSQGDYVTGELFF. Here the CDR3 DNA reads TGTGCCAGCAGCCAAGGGGACTACGTCACCGGGGAGCTGTTTTTT.

The chain uses TRBV5-6 and TRBJ2-1; weak D call: TRBD2 (6 bases). This CDR3 is 15 amino acids long. V was clipped by 1 base and J by 5 bases, with 13 bases between them. In germline, CDR1 is SGHDT, CDR2 YYEEEE. The CDR3 bases are TGTGCCAGCAGCTTGTGGGCGGGGTCCCACAATGAGCAGTTCTTC. This codes for CASSLWAGSHNEQFF.

The CDR3 nucleotides read TGCAGCGTACAGGTTAATGAAAAACTGTTTTTT. Encoded protein: CSVQVNEKLFF. The rearrangement joins TRBV29-1 to TRBJ1-4, with D tentatively TRBD1 (5 bases). This CDR3 has 11 amino acids. CDR1 is SQVTM and CDR2 is ANQGSEA in the germline V gene. V was clipped by 6 bases and J by 4 bases, with 6 bases between them.

J is TRBJ2-3 and V is TRBV10-1; a weak D match, TRBD2 (5 bases). Trimming stripped 4 bases from V and 2 bases from J, with 19 bases between. The CDR3 has 17 residues. The germline V gene has CDR1 WNHNN and CDR2 SYGVQD (reference sequence). CDR3 residues: CASSVGPPDSITDTQYF. Here the CDR3 DNA reads TGCGCCAGCAGTGTCGGTCCCCCGGACTCGATCACAGATACGCAGTATTTT.

The V gene is TRBV2, the J gene TRBJ1-5; 8 bases agree with TRBD1. Trimming cost V 6 bases and J 2 bases; bases outside gene matches: 3. The germline CDR1 and CDR2 sequences are SNHLY and FYNNEI. The CDR3 totals 14 residues. CDR3 sequence: CASSGQGGNQPQHF. Here the CDR3 DNA reads TGTGCCAGCAGCGGACAGGGTGGCAATCAGCCCCAGCATTTT.

This clone was seen only a few times. The V gene is TRBV21-1, the J gene TRBJ2-5; the table's D call TRBD1 went unverified against the DNA. TRBV21-1 is designated a pseudogene. The CDR3 has 15 amino acids. CDR3 protein: CASSKGHQFQETQYF. DNA of the CDR3: TGTGCCAGCAGCAAAGGACATCAGTTTCAAGAGACCCAGTACTTC.

This clone was recorded a few times. The V gene is TRBV6-5, the J gene TRBJ1-6, with a weak D call TRBD1 (5 bases). V lost 6 bases to trimming and J lost 7 bases, with 13 bases between them. This CDR3 has 14 amino acids. Per the germline V gene, CDR1 is MNHEY and CDR2 is SVGAGI. The CDR3: CASRPGQVNSPLHF. For the CDR3, the DNA is TGTGCCAGCAGACCCGGACAAGTAAATTCACCCCTCCACTTT.

This clone was observed a few times. This chain uses TRBV10-3 with TRBJ1-4; the match to TRBD1 covers 8 bases. The CDR3 has 12 amino acids. Unmatched junction bases numbered 5, after V lost 10 bases and J lost 7 bases. In germline, CDR1 is ENHRY, CDR2 SYGVKD. CDR3 residues: CATTGGGEKLFF. DNA for the CDR3: TGTGCCACTACAGGGGGAGGTGAAAAACTGTTTTTT.